This is a list of T cell receptor beta chains from one sample in a study of blood T cell repertoires in COVID-19. TCRdb's table, derived via immunoSEQ multiplex PCR, lists solely in-frame clones and lacks some. The sample has about 42,000 clones, 70% to 90% seen once. The sample consisted of peripheral blood. Source of these receptors: an older man with acute or convalescent COVID-19. The CDR3 runs from the conserved cysteine through the conserved F or W. A D gene is named only where the DNA matches it firmly. For some rows the clone size is stated as once, few or many, or as a class when expanded; others skip it.

size | length | J | V | D | DNA | CDR3
NA | 16 | TRBJ1-1 | TRBV11-2 | NA | TGTGCCAGCAGCGGATCTGCCTCAGGGCGGGGGACTGAAGCTTTCTTT | CASSGSASGRGTEAFF
few | 14 | TRBJ1-1 | TRBV30 | NA | TGTGCCTGGAGTTTTTCGGGACTGGAAACTGAAGCTTTCTTT | CAWSFSGLETEAFF
NA | 11 | TRBJ2-7 | TRBV2 | NA | TGTGCCACCTTAAGGGGGGGCGACCAGTACTTC | CATLRGGDQYF
NA | 14 | TRBJ2-3 | TRBV5-1 | NA | TGCGCCAGCAGTCCCGGACAGAGCACAGATACGCAGTATTTT | CASSPGQSTDTQYF
NA | 16 | TRBJ2-1 | TRBV5-1 | TRBD2 | TGCGCCAGCACCGCGGTAGGACTAGCGGGAGTCAATGAGCAGTTCTTC | CASTAVGLAGVNEQFF
NA | 14 | TRBJ1-1 | TRBV5-1 | NA | TGCGCCAGCTTTGAGCAAAGGCAGGGAGGGGCAGCTTTCTTT | CASFEQRQGGAAFF
once | 16 | TRBJ2-1 | TRBV5-1 | TRBD1 | TGCGCCAGCAGCCCCTCCCCCGGGACAGGGAAAGATGAGCAGTTCTTC | CASSPSPGTGKDEQFF
NA | 13 | TRBJ2-1 | TRBV29-1 | TRBD2 | TGCAGCGTAGCCACTAGCGGCTACAATGAGCAGTTCTTC | CSVATSGYNEQFF
NA | 16 | TRBJ1-3 | TRBV11-2 | TRBD1 | TGTGCCAGCAGCCCGACGACAGGGTCTGGAAGAAACACCATATATTTT | CASSPTTGSGRNTIYF
NA | 14 | TRBJ1-2 | TRBV4-3 | NA | TGCGCCAGCAGCCAAGATCGGGGGGTGGACGGCTACACCTTC | CASSQDRGVDGYTF
NA | 14 | TRBJ1-5 | TRBV18 | NA | TGTGCCAGCTCACCTACAGATAACAATCAGCCCCAGCATTTT | CASSPTDNNQPQHF
NA | 17 | TRBJ2-7 | TRBV5-4 | TRBD1 | TGTGCCAGCAGCGCGGACAGGGGGTCGCTAAAATCCTACGAGCAGTACTTC | CASSADRGSLKSYEQYF
NA | 11 | TRBJ1-2 | TRBV29-1 | NA | TGCAGCGCCGGACAGATTGATGGCTACACCTTC | CSAGQIDGYTF
NA | 17 | TRBJ2-6 | TRBV6-6 | TRBD1 | TGTGCCAGCAGTCGAGGGACAGAACTGACTGGGGCCAACGTCCTGACTTTC | CASSRGTELTGANVLTF
NA | 14 | TRBJ2-1 | TRBV11-3 | NA | TGTGCCAGCAGCTCGGGAAGCTCCTACAATGAGCAGTTCTTC | CASSSGSSYNEQFF
once | 19 | TRBJ1-5 | TRBV27 | NA | TGTGCCAGCAGTTTAGGGGCTTCTCTTACACACGGCAGCAATCAGCCCCAGCATTTT | CASSLGASLTHGSNQPQHF
NA | 16 | TRBJ2-2 | TRBV9 | NA | TGTGCCAGCAGCGTACTTCCGGGAGCAAACACCGGGGAGCTGTTTTTT | CASSVLPGANTGELFF
NA | 15 | TRBJ1-6 | TRBV5-1 | NA | TGCGCCAGCAACCCGGGACAAGTCGACAATTCACCCCTCCACTTT | CASNPGQVDNSPLHF
NA | 16 | TRBJ1-3 | TRBV7-2 | NA | TGTGCCAGCAGCCCACGGGGGGGCGGTGGTGGAAACACCATATATTTT | CASSPRGGGGGNTIYF
once | 14 | TRBJ1-5 | TRBV6-2/TRBV6-3 | NA | TGTGCCAGCAGTTACTACAATAGCAATCAGCCCCAGCATTTT | CASSYYNSNQPQHF